The sequence of this T cell receptor (beta chain) was determined in a study of T-cell memory formation after mild COVID-19. Germline lookup yields CDR1 DFQATT and CDR2 SNEGSKA (reference sequence). The CDR3 is made up of 17 amino acids. V gave up 3 bases and J gave up 3 bases, with 23 bases separating them. TCR alpha and TCR beta cDNA libraries carrying sample barcodes and UMIs came from 5'RACE with constant-segment primers. In TCRdb, the 5' RACE reads were re-called with MiXCR into one record per CDR3 protein. The sample shows 200,000 to 250,000 distinct CDR3 sequences, 27% of them seen only once. The clonotype originates from an adult woman who had mild COVID-19 (a few samples of this study predate the infection). Cell type and time point are not known. The chain employs TRBV20-1 and TRBJ2-5; the D gene is possibly TRBD2 (6 bases). The material sequenced was PBMCs or a T cell subset sorted from them (not recorded which). CDR3 in DNA: TGCAGTGCTAGGCGAGCGGGCCAACTTGGGGGGAAAGAGACCCAGTACTTC. It yields the protein CSARRAGQLGGKETQYF.